The clone carrying this TCR beta chain has a handful of counts. Its cognate antigen is unknown. The sample comes from a study of beta chain features in type 1 diabetes. Expressed TCRB transcripts were sequenced because the entire RNA isolate underwent reverse transcription. Stem cell-like memory T cell samples were sequenced, and they averaged approximately 930,000 reads. The repertoire was sequenced with immunoSEQ multiplex PCR; TCRdb's copy has only in-frame clones and lacks some. The sample lists 80,000 to 90,000 clones; roughly 34% were seen once. Findings and limits, study-wide: Type 1 diabetes patients showed fewer insertions and more deletions at VDJ junctions.

The CDR3 spans 13 residues. The V gene end was trimmed by 4 bases and the J gene end by 6 bases; junction bases not matched to a gene: 3. The germline gives CDR1 SGHDT, CDR2 YYEEEE. The chain recombines TRBV5-6 with TRBJ2-1; 8 positions match TRBD1. This receptor was obtained from a woman under 30 in good health. Sequenced input: stem cell memory CD4+ T cells from blood. The CDR3 DNA reads TGTGCCAGCAGCCGGGACAGGCTCAATGAGCAGTTCTTC. Its translation is CASSRDRLNEQFF.